This T cell receptor beta chain was retrieved from a study of Tregs in tolerant kidney transplant recipients. Study summary: An approximately 3-day belatacept mixed lymphocyte reaction, sometimes plus 5-day graft donor restimulation, preceded CD4+CD25+CD127- sorting.

Assay: immunoSEQ multiplex PCR; the TCRdb copy retains only in-frame clones and omits some. The table includes approximately 41,000 clones, around 95% detected once. Study-wide points: Findings come from small patient numbers and require larger validation. Biological reproducibility was not directly addressed, but technical replication error appeared minimal. The most relevant donor-specific Treg TCRbeta repertoire apparently came from expansion with activated donor B cells.

Trimming took off 1 base at V and 7 bases at J, with 13 bases between the two ends. The CDR3 is 14 residues long. The V gene's germline CDR1 is LNHDA and CDR2 SQIVND (reference sequence). As regards this clone: What it binds is unknown.

The chain recombines TRBV19 with TRBJ1-2, with D unresolved. This sequence originates from a human donor in good health. Sequenced input: Tregs from blood cultured with allogeneic cells. The CDR3 reads CASSIVSLSGGYTF. The DNA for the CDR3 is TGTGCCAGTAGTATAGTCAGTTTAAGCGGTGGCTACACCTTC.